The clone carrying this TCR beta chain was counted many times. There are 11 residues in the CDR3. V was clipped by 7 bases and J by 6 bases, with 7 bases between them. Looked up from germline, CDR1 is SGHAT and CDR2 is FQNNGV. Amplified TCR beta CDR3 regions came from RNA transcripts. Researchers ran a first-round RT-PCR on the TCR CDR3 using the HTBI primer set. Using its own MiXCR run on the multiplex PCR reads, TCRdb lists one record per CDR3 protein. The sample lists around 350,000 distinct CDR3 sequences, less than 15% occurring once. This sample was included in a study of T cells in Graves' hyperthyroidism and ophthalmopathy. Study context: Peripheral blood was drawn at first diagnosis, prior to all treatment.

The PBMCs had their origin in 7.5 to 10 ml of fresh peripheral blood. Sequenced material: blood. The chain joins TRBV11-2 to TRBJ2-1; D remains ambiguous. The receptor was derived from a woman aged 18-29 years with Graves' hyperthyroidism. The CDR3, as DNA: TGTGCCAGCACCCCCGGCAATGAGCAGTTCTTC. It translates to CASTPGNEQFF. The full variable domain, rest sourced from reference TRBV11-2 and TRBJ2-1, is EAGVAQSPRYKIIEKRQSVAFWCNPISGHATLYWYQQILGQGPKLLIQFQNNGVVDDSQLPKDRFSAERLKGVDSTLKIQPAKLEDSAVYLCASTPGNEQFFGPGTRLTVL.